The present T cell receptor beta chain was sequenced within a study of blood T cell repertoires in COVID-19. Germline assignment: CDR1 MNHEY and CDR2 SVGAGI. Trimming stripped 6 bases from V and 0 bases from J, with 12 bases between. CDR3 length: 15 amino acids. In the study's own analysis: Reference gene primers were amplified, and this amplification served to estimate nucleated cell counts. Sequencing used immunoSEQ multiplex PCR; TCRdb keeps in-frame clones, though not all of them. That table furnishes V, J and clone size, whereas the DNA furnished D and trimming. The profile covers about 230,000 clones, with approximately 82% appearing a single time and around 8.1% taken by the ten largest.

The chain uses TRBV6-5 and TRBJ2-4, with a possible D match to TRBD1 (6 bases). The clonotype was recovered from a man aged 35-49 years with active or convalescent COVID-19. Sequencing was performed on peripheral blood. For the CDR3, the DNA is TGTGCCAGCAGACCCACAGGGTTAGCCAAAAACATTCAGTACTTC. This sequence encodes CASRPTGLAKNIQYF.